The source of this TCR beta chain is a study of cytomegalovirus exposure and HLA in healthy donors. General observations from the study: Later, an analysis found that common viral pathogens appeared to be linked with several of the most significant clusters. TCR association rates varied by HLA locus in a later analysis, with DRB1 highest and HLA-C lowest. A later analysis reportedly found that, within productive TCRs, an Asian-associated ancestry cluster had fewer N-insertions than the mean observed across the approximately 700 donors.

The PCR contained 60 Vbeta and 13 Jbeta primers. TCRdb's table, derived via immunoSEQ multiplex PCR, lists solely in-frame clones and lacks some. This table has some 190,000 clones, about 82% appearing once. Germline values: CDR1 SGHTA, CDR2 FQGTGA. The CDR3 consists of 15 residues. J was trimmed by 6 bases and V by 4 bases; bases with no gene match: 5. This clone has a handful of counts. Its antigen remains unidentified. Sequenced input: PBMCs. The J gene is TRBJ2-1, the V gene TRBV7-3; 11 bases fit TRBD2. This TCR derives from a woman in her thirties in good health and CMV-seronegative. The CDR3 region is CASSYRLAGSNEQFF. The CDR3 DNA sequence: TGTGCCAGCAGCTACCGACTAGCGGGGAGCAATGAGCAGTTCTTC.